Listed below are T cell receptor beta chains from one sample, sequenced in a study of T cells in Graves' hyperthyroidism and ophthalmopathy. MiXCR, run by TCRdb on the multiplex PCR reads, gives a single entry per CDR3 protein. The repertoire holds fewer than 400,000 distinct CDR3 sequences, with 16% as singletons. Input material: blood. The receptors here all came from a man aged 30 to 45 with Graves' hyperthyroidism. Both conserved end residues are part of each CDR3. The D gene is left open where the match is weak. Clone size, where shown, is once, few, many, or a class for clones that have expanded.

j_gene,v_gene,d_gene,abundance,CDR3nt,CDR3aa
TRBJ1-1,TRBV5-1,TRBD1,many,TGCGCCAGCAGCCGATCTTCCCAGGGGGCGCTCACTGAAGCTTTCTTT,CASSRSSQGALTEAFF
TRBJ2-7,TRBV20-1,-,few,TGCAGTGCTAGCGTCCCCCCTCTCTACGAGCAGTACTTC,CSASVPPLYEQYF
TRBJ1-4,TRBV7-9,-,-,TGTGCCAGCAGGCCTGCAACTAATGAAAAACTGTTTTTT,CASRPATNEKLFF
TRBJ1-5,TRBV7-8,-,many,TGTGCCAGCAGCCAGTCGAACAATCAGCCCCAGCATTTT,CASSQSNNQPQHF
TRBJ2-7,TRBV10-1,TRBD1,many,TGCGCCAGCAGTGAGTCGAGGGGGGACAGGGCCTACGAGCAGTACTTC,CASSESRGDRAYEQYF
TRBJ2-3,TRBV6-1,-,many,TGTGCCAGCAGTGATTCGGCCCTGTGGGATACGCAGTATTTT,CASSDSALWDTQYF
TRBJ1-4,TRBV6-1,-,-,TGTGCCGGACCAGGAGGAACTAATGAAAAACTGTTTTTT,CAGPGGTNEKLFF
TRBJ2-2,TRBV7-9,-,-,TGTGCCAGCAGCTTGAGCCTCAGGGTTTACACCGGGGAGCTGTTTTTT,CASSLSLRVYTGELFF
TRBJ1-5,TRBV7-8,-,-,TGTGCCAGCAGCTTAGGAGGGACGGGGAAGCCCCAGCATTTT,CASSLGGTGKPQHF
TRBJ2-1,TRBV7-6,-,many,TGTGCCAGCAGCTTAGGTTTTGACAGCGCAGACTTCAATGAGCAGTTCTTC,CASSLGFDSADFNEQFF
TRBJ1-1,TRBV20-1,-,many,TGCAGTGCGATGGACCCTCGTGGGACTGAAGCTTTCTTT,CSAMDPRGTEAFF
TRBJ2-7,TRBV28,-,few,TGTGCCAGCAGTCTGAGGGGGAATTTTCGCCGGTACGAGCAGTACTTC,CASSLRGNFRRYEQYF
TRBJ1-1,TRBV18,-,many,TGTGCCAGCTCACCTGTCCGGTTAAACACTGAAGCTTTCTTT,CASSPVRLNTEAFF
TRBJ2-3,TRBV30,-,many,TGTGCCTGGACCTCGGGACTTAACACAGATACGCAGTATTTT,CAWTSGLNTDTQYF
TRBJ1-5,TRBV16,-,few,TGTGCCAGCAGCCCCCGCCACGGTCAGCCCCAGCATTTT,CASSPRHGQPQHF
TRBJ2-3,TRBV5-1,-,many,TGCGCCAGCAGCTTGATGAGCCCTTCCGCGGATACGCAGTATTTT,CASSLMSPSADTQYF
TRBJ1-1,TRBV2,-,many,TGTGCCAGCAGGACTACACCAGGACAGCGTAACACTGAAGCTTTCTTT,CASRTTPGQRNTEAFF